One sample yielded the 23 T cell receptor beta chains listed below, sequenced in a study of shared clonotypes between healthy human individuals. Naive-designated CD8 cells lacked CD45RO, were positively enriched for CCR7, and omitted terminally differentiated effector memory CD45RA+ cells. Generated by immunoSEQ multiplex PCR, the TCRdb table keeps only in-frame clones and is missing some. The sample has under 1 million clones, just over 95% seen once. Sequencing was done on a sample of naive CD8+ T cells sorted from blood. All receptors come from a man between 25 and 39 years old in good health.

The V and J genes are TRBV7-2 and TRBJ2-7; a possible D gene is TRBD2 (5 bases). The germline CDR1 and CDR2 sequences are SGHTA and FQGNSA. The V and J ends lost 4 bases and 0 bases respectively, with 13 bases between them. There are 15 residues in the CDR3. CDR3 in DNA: TGTGCCAGCAGCTCCCAAGTGACTAACTCCTACGAGCAGTACTTC. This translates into CASSSQVTNSYEQYF.

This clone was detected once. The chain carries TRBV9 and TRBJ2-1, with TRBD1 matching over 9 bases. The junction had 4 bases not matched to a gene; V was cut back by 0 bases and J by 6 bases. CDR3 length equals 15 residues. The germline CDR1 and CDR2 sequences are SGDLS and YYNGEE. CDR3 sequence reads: CASSVAGTGFNEQFF. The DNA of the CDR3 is TGTGCCAGCAGCGTAGCTGGGACAGGGTTCAATGAGCAGTTCTTC.

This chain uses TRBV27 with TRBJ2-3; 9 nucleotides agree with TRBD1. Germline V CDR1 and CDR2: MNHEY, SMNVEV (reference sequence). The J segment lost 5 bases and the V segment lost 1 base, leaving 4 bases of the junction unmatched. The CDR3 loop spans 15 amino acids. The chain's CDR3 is CASSLWGQGGDTQYF. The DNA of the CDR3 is TGTGCCAGCAGTTTATGGGGACAGGGAGGAGATACGCAGTATTTT.

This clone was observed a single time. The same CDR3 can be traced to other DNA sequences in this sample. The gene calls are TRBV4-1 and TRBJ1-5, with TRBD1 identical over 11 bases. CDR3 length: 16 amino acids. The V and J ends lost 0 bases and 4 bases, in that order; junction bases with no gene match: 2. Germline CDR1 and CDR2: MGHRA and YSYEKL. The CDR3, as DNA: TGCGCCAGCAGCCAAGATGGGACAGGGGGGAATCAGCCCCAGCATTTT. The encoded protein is CASSQDGTGGNQPQHF.

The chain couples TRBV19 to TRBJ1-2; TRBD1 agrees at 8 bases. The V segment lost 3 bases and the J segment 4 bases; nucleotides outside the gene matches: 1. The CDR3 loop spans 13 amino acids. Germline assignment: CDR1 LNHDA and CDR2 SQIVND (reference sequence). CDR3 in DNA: TGTGCCAGTAGTATCGGACAGGGCTATGGCTACACCTTC. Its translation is CASSIGQGYGYTF. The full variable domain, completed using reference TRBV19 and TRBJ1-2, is DGGITQSPKYLFRKEGQNVTLSCEQNLNHDAMYWYRQDPGQGLRLIYYSQIVNDFQKGDIAEGYSVSREKKESFPLTVTSAQKNPTAFYLCASSIGQGYGYTFGSGTRLTVV.

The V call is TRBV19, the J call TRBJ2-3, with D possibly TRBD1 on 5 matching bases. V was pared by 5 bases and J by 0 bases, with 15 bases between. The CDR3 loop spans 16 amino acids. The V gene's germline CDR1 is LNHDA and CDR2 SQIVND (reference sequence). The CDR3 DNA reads TGTGCCAGTAGTGCTCAGGTGGCAGGGAGCACAGATACGCAGTATTTT. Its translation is CASSAQVAGSTDTQYF.

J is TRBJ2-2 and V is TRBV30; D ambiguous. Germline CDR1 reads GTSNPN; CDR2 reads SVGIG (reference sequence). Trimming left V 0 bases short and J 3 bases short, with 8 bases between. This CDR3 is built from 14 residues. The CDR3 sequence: CAWSVVVDTGELFF. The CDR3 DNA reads TGTGCCTGGAGTGTAGTGGTGGACACCGGGGAGCTGTTTTTT.

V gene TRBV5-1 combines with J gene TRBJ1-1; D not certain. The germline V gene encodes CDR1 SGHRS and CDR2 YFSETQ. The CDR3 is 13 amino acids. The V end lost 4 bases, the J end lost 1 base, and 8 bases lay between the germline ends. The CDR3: CASSAAGNTEAFF. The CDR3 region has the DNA TGCGCCAGCAGCGCCGCGGGGAACACTGAAGCTTTCTTT.

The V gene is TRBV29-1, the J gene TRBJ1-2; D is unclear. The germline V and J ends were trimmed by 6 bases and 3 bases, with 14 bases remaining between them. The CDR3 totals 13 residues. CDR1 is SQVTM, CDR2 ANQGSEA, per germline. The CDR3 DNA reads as TGCAGCGTAAAATACCCGGAGCACTATGGCTACACCTTC. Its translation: CSVKYPEHYGYTF.

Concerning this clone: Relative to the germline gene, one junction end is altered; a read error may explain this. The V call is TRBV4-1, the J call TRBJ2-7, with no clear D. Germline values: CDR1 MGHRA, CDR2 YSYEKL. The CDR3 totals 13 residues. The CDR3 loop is CASSKELPYEQYF. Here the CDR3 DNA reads TGCGCCAGCAGCAAAGAGCTTCCCTACGAGCAGTACTTC.

CDR3 in DNA: TGTGCCAGCAGCTTAGCGGGAGTAGTTAATGAGCAGTTCTTC. Amino acids: CASSLAGVVNEQFF. The chain combines TRBV7-9 with TRBJ2-1; weak D call: TRBD2 (5 bases). V gave up 0 bases and J gave up 7 bases, with 10 bases separating them. CDR3 length: 14 residues. Germline lookup yields CDR1 SEHNR and CDR2 FQNEAQ (reference sequence). The whole variable domain, remainder taken from reference TRBV7-9 and TRBJ2-1, is DTGVSQNPRHKITKRGQNVTFRCDPISEHNRLYWYRQTLGQGPEFLTYFQNEAQLEKSRLLSDRFSAERPKGSFSTLEIQRTEQGDSAMYLCASSLAGVVNEQFFGPGTRLTVL.

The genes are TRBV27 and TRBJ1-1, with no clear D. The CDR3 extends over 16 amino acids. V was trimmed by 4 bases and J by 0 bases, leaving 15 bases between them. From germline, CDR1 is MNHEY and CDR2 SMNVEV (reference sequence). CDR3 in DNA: TGTGCCAGCAGTTCCCAGGCAATCGAAATGAACACTGAAGCTTTCTTT. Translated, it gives CASSSQAIEMNTEAFF.

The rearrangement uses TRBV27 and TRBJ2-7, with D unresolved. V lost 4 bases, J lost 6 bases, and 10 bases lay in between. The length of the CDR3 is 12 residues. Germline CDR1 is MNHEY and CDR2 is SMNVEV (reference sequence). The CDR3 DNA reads TGTGCCAGCAGTTCGCCCTCGGCCGAGCAGTACTTC. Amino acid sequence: CASSSPSAEQYF.

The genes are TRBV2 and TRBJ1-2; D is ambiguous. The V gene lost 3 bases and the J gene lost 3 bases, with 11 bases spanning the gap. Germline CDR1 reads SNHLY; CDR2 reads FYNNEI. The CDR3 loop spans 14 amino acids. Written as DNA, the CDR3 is TGTGCCAGCAGTGATCTTGACGGAGACTATGGCTACACCTTC. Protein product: CASSDLDGDYGYTF.

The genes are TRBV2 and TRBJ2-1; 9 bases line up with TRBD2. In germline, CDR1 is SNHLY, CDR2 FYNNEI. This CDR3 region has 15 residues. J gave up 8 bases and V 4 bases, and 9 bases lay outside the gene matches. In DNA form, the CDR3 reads TGTGCCAGCAGTGTAAGGGCGGGAGGGTCCGATGAGCAGTTCTTC. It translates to CASSVRAGGSDEQFF.

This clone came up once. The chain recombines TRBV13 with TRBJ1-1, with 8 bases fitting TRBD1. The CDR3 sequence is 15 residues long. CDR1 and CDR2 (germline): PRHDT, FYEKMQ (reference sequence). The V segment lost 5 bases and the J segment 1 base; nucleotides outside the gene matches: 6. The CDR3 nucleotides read TGTGCCAGCAGCCCTCCGGACAGGGCGAACACTGAAGCTTTCTTT. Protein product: CASSPPDRANTEAFF.

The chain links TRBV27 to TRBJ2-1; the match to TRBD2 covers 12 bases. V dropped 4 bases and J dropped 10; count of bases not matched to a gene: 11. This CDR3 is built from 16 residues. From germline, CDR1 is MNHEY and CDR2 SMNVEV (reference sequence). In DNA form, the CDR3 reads TGTGCCAGCAGTTCCCTAGCGGGAGGGCCGAGTTGGGAGCAGTTCTTC. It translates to CASSSLAGGPSWEQFF.

The CDR3 sequence is CASSQARGDEQFF. The DNA of the CDR3 is TGCGCCAGCAGCCAAGCAAGGGGCGATGAGCAGTTCTTC. This chain joins TRBV4-1 and TRBJ2-1; weak D call: TRBD1 (5 bases). This CDR3 region has 13 residues. V was shortened by 1 base and J by 8 bases, with 9 bases between the two germline ends. CDR1 and CDR2 (germline): MGHRA, YSYEKL.

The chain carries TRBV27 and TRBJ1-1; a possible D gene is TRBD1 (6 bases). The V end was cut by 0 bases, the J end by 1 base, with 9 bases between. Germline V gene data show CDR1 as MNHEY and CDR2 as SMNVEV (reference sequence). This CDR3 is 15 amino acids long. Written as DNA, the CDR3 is TGTGCCAGCAGTTTATCGGGACACGGGAACACTGAAGCTTTCTTT. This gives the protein CASSLSGHGNTEAFF.

This CDR3 is CASSNRSGTYEQYF. In DNA form, the CDR3 reads TGTGCCAGCAGCAATAGGTCGGGGACCTACGAGCAGTACTTC. The V call is TRBV21-1, the J call TRBJ2-5. With the DNA end fitting TRBJ2-7 better, the J assignment may be wrong. TRBV21-1 counts as a pseudogene. The CDR3 has 14 amino acids.

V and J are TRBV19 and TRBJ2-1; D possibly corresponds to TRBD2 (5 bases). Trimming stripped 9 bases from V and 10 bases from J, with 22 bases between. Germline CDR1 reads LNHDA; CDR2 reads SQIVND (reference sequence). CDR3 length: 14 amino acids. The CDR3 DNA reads TGTGCCAGCACTCACCCAAGCGGACCCGGGGAGCAGTTCTTC. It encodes CASTHPSGPGEQFF. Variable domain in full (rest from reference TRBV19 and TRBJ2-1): DGGITQSPKYLFRKEGQNVTLSCEQNLNHDAMYWYRQDPGQGLRLIYYSQIVNDFQKGDIAEGYSVSREKKESFPLTVTSAQKNPTAFYLCASTHPSGPGEQFFGPGTRLTVL.

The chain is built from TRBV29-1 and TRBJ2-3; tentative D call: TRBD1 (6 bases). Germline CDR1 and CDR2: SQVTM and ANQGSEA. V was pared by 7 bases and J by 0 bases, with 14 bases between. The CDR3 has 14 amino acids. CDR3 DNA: TGCAGCGGCTCGGGACAACTGAGCACAGATACGCAGTATTTT. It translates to CSGSGQLSTDTQYF.

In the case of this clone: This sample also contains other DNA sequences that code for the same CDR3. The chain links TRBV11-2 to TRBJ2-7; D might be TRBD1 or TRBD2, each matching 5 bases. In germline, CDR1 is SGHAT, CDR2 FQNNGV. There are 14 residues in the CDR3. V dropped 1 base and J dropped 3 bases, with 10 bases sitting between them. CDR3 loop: CASSLGGSSYEQYF. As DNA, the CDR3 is TGTGCCAGCAGCTTAGGGGGGAGCAGCTACGAGCAGTACTTC.